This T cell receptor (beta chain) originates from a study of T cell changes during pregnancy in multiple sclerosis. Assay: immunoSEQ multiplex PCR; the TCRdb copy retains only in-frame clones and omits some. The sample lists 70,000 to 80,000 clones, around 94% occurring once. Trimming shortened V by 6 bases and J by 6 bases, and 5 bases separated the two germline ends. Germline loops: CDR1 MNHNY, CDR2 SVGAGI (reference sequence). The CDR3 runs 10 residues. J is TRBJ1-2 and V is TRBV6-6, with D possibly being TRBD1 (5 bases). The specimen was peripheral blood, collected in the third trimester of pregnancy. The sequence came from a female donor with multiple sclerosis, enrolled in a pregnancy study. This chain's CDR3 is CASSRDGYTF. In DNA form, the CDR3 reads TGTGCCAGCAGCAGGGATGGCTACACCTTC.